The clone carrying this T cell receptor (beta chain) was detected ten times or more. Its antigen remains unidentified. These data are taken from a study of regulatory T cells in long-lasting Graves disease. Points from the study as a whole: There was favoring of TRBV28, TRBJ1-2 and TRBJ2-5 in persistent disease. More public clonotypes were shared by persistent patients (around 2,500) than by new patients (about 970).

The time point here: newly diagnosed GD, antithyroid drugs for less than 3 months. PBMCs were the source of the RNA used for TCR sequencing. Sequencing libraries for TCR beta were prepared with iRepertoire HTBI primers and Arm-PCR of CDR3 regions. TCRdb reanalysed the multiplex PCR reads using MiXCR and keeps one entry per CDR3 protein. The sample comprises around 420,000 distinct CDR3 sequences, over 14% of which are singletons, and around 7.6% rests with the top ten. The trim removed 5 bases at V and 5 bases at J, leaving 7 bases unmatched. Germline V gene sequence: CDR1 SQVTM, CDR2 ANQGSEA. This CDR3 has 13 amino acids. This sample was shared with a second study, whose subject was T cells in Graves' hyperthyroidism and ophthalmopathy. That source reports: Blood shared most expanded thyroid clonotypes above 0.001.

This sample comprised peripheral blood mononuclear cells (PBMCs), obtained at new diagnosis, from a patient treated with antithyroid drugs. The sequence was collected from a woman between 35 and 50 years old with Graves disease. The gene calls are TRBV29-1 and TRBJ2-7; TRBD1 matches 9 bases. The DNA for the CDR3 is TGCAGCGTTTGGGGACAGGGAACCCACGAGCAGTACTTC. It translates to CSVWGQGTHEQYF.